This TCR beta chain was retrieved from a study of T cell changes during pregnancy in multiple sclerosis. The ends lost 3 bases at V and 2 bases at J; junction bases unmatched: 4. Germline CDR1 reads LNHDA; CDR2 reads SQIVND (reference sequence). The CDR3 spans 15 residues. Generated by immunoSEQ multiplex PCR, the TCRdb table keeps only in-frame clones and is missing some. The table shows almost 95,000 clones, with 92% occurring only once. This sequence was found in a female donor with multiple sclerosis, enrolled in a pregnancy study. The sample here was peripheral blood, taken in the first trimester of pregnancy. This chain uses TRBV19 with TRBJ1-1; 9 nucleotides line up with TRBD1. CDR3 residues: CASSIWGQGNTEAFF. CDR3 sequence (DNA): TGTGCCAGTAGTATTTGGGGACAGGGAAACACTGAAGCTTTCTTT.